The clone carrying this T cell receptor (beta chain) was recorded a few times. These data originate in a study of T cell repertoires in cytomegalovirus infection. Across the study: Indications of both CMV infection and matching HLA type were provided by public TCR beta signatures.

Germline CDR1 reads SGHTA; CDR2 reads FQGNSA. This CDR3 is 13 amino acids long. Trimming pared 4 bases from V and 6 bases from J, leaving 11 bases between. TCRdb itself ran the reads through MiXCR, one entry per CDR3 protein. Of some 180,000 distinct CDR3 sequences listed, roughly 17% are singletons. This clonotype was sampled from a human donor in good health (CMV status not recorded). Some clones in this sample may be carry-over from other donors' samples. This chain joins TRBV7-2 and TRBJ2-3; D remains unclear. Source material: CD8+ T cells from PBMCs. DNA for the CDR3: TGTGCCAGCAGCTCCGAGGTGTGGGATACGCAGTATTTT. Translating gives CASSSEVWDTQYF.